The source of this TCR beta chain is a study of blood T cell repertoires in COVID-19. Study details: Acute-phase and convalescent COVID-19 samples originated in the United States, Italy and Spain. The analysed material was cDNA or gDNA that came from T cells, B-cell-depleted T cells, or PBMCs.

Assay: immunoSEQ multiplex PCR; the TCRdb copy retains only in-frame clones and omits some. The sample yields approximately 230,000 clones, about 85% seen once. CDR1 LNHDA and CDR2 SQIVND come from the germline V gene (reference sequence). The CDR3 consists of 13 residues. The ends were cut back, 3 bases at V and 8 bases at J, with 13 bases in the middle. This sequence was found in a man younger than 35 with active or convalescent COVID-19. The sample taken for sequencing was peripheral blood. The V and J genes are TRBV19 and TRBJ1-1; D perhaps matches TRBD1 (5 bases). CDR3 residues: CASSIGLAGEAFF. The CDR3 nucleotides read TGTGCCAGTAGTATCGGGTTAGCAGGGGAAGCTTTCTTT.